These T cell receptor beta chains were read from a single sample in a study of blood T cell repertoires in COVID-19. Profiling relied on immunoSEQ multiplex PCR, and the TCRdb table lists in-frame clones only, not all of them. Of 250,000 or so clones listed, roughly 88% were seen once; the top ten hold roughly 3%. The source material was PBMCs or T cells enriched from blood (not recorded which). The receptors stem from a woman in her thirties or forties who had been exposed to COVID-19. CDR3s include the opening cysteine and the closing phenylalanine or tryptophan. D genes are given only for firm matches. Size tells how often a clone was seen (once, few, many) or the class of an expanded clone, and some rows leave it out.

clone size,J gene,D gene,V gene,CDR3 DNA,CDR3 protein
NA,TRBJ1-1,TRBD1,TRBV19,TGTGCCAGTAGTTACGGACAGGGATTAACTGAAGCTTTCTTT,CASSYGQGLTEAFF
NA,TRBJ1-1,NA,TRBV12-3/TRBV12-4,TGTGCCAGCAGTCCACAGCTGAACACTGAAGCTTTCTTT,CASSPQLNTEAFF
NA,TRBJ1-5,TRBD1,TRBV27,TGTGCCAGCAGTATGTCCTGGACAGGGCGGAATCAGCCCCAGCATTTT,CASSMSWTGRNQPQHF
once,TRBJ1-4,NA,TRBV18,TGTGCCAGCTCACCAGAAGGGGGACATAATGAAAAACTGTTTTTT,CASSPEGGHNEKLFF
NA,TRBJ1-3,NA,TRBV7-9,TGTGCCAGCAGCGATGGGGGGAAGTTATACTCTGGAAACACCATATATTTT,CASSDGGKLYSGNTIYF
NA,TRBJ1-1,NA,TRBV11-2,TGTGCCAGCAGGGGCCCCGAGGGAGCTTTCTTT,CASRGPEGAFF
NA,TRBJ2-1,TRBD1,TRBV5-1,TGCGCCAGCAGCTTTACAGGGGGCTCCTACAATGAGCAGTTCTTC,CASSFTGGSYNEQFF
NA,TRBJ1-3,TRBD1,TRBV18,TGTGCCAGCTCACCTTCACGACAGGGTGGAAACACCATATATTTT,CASSPSRQGGNTIYF
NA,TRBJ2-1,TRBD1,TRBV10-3,TGTGCCATCAGTGAAAGAGGACAGGGTAGAGGCAATGAGCAGTTCTTC,CAISERGQGRGNEQFF
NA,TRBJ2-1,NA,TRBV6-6,TGTGCCAGCAGTTACCTGTTTAATGAGCAGTTCTTC,CASSYLFNEQFF
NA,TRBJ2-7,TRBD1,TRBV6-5,TGTGCCAGCAGTCCAGGGGGCGCAAATGGGAACGAGCAGTACTTC,CASSPGGANGNEQYF
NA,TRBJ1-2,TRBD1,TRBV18,TGTGCCAGCTCACCACAGGGGGCGGATGGCTACACCTTC,CASSPQGADGYTF
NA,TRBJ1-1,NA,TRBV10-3,TGTGCCATCAGTGAAATGTCCATGAACACTGAAGCTTTCTTT,CAISEMSMNTEAFF
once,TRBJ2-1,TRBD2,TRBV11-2,TGTGCCAGCAGCTTATGGAGCGGGAGGGCCAGAAATGAGCAGTTCTTC,CASSLWSGRARNEQFF
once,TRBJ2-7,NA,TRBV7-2,TGTGCCAGCAGCCTAAGGAGAGACAGTTCCTACGAGCAGTACTTC,CASSLRRDSSYEQYF
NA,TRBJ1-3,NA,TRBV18,TGTGCCAGCCGACTAGATATTTCTGGAAACACCATATATTTT,CASRLDISGNTIYF
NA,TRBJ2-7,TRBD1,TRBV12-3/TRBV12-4,TGTGCCAGCAGTTTCGGACAGGCCGAGCAGTACTTC,CASSFGQAEQYF
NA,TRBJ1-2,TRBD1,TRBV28,TGTGCCAGCAGTTTCGGGGGACAGGGATATGGCTACACCTTC,CASSFGGQGYGYTF
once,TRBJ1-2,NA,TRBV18,TGTGCCAGCTCACCATTGGCAGATTACTATGGCTACACCTTC,CASSPLADYYGYTF
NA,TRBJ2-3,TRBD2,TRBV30,TGTGCCTGGAGTGTAACTAGCGGGGATACGCAGTATTTT,CAWSVTSGDTQYF
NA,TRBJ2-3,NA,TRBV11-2,TGTGCCAGCAGCTTGTTTTTCGGTAGCACAGATACGCAGTATTTT,CASSLFFGSTDTQYF
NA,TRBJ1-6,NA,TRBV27,TGTGCCAGCAGTTTCAGGAACAATTCACCCCTCCACTTT,CASSFRNNSPLHF
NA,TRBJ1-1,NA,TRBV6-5,TGTGCCAGCACCCGCCTATGGAGGGGCAACACTGAAGCTTTCTTT,CASTRLWRGNTEAFF
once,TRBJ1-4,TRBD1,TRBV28,TGTGCCAGCAGCGCGACAGGGTACCCTGAAAAACTGTTTTTT,CASSATGYPEKLFF
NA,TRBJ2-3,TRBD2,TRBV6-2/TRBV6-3,TGTGCCAGCAGTTTAGCGGGAGGATTGGATACGCAGTATTTT,CASSLAGGLDTQYF
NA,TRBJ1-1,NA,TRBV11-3,TGTGCCAGCAGCTTTACTCGGGGGAACACTGAAGCTTTCTTT,CASSFTRGNTEAFF
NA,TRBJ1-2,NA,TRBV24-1,TGTGCCACCAGTGATTTGGACGGACTGTATGGCTACACCTTC,CATSDLDGLYGYTF
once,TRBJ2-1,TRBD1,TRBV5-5,TGTGCCAGCAGCTACAGGGGGCGTAGCTACAATGAGCAGTTCTTC,CASSYRGRSYNEQFF
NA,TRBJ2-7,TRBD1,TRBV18,TGTGCCAGCTCACCTGGACAGGAGCCGACCGAGCAGTACTTC,CASSPGQEPTEQYF
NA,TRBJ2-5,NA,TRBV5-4,TGTGCCAGCAGCTACACAGGGATGGAGACCCAGTACTTC,CASSYTGMETQYF
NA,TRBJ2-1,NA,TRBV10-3,TGTGCCATCAGTGGGGGGCACAGTGGGAGGGCCCTTAAGCTTGAGCAGTTCTTC,CAISGGHSGRALKLEQFF
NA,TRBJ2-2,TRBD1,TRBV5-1,TGCGCCAGCAGCTTCAGGGGGCAGGACGGGGAGCTGTTTTTT,CASSFRGQDGELFF
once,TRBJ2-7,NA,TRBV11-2,TGTGCCAGCAGCGCCCGAGGCTACGAGCAGTACTTC,CASSARGYEQYF
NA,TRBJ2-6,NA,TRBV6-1,TGTGCCAGCAGTGGGGCAGGGGTCCTCTCTGGGGCCAACGTCCTGACTTTC,CASSGAGVLSGANVLTF
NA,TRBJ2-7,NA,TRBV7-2,TGTGCCAGCAGCTTAGATTCAGGGACCTACGAGCAGTACTTC,CASSLDSGTYEQYF
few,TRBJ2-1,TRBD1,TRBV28,TGTGCCAGCAGTTTAAGACCTTGGACAGGGACATCCTACAATGAGCAGTTCTTC,CASSLRPWTGTSYNEQFF
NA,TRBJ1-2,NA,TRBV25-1,TGTGCCAGCAGTGGAGCGGAGAACTATGGCTACACCTTC,CASSGAENYGYTF
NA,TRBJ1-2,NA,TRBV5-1,TGCGCCAGCAGCTTAGGATGGAAGGCGACAGAACTAGCCAGAAGTGGCTACACCTTC,CASSLGWKATELARSGYTF
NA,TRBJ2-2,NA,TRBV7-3,TGTGCCAGCAGCTTAACGGCCGACACCGGGGAGCTGTTTTTT,CASSLTADTGELFF
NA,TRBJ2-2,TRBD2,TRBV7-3,TGTGCCAGCAGCCCACCGGGGGGGGGCATCACCGGGGAGCTGTTTTTT,CASSPPGGGITGELFF
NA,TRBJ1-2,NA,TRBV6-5,TGTGCCAGCTTCCGGGACACCGAAAGCTACACCTTC,CASFRDTESYTF
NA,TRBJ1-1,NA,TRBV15,TGTGCCACCAGCGGACTGCAGGGGCGGACTGAAGCTTTCTTT,CATSGLQGRTEAFF
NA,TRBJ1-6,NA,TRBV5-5,TGTGCCAGCAGCTTGGAGACGGGGGAAATTAGGCCCCTCCACTTT,CASSLETGEIRPLHF
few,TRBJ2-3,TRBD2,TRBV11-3,TGTGCCAGCAGCTCCTCGGTGGGGGGGAACGCAGATACGCAGTATTTT,CASSSSVGGNADTQYF
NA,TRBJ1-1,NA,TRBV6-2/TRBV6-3,TGTGCCAGCAGTTATGCCCTGAACAGGGCGAACACTGAAGCTTTCTTT,CASSYALNRANTEAFF
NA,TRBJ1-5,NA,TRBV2,TGTGCCAGCAGTGAAGTATCGGGAAGCAATCAGCCCCAGCATTTT,CASSEVSGSNQPQHF
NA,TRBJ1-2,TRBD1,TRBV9,TGTGCCAGCAGCGCTGGACAGGGGGGCCTCTATGGCTACACCTTC,CASSAGQGGLYGYTF